The 21 T cell receptor beta chains reported below all come from one sample, sequenced in a study of ipilimumab plus nivolumab after autologous stem cell transplantation. Only in-frame clones appear in the TCRdb table, and some are missing; sequencing was by immunoSEQ multiplex PCR. The data hold 20,000 to 30,000 clones, with roughly 84% observed a single time. The specimen comprised PBMCs, sampled in a trial of ipilimumab plus nivolumab as post-transplant consolidation. All receptors derive from a male donor with diffuse large B-cell lymphoma.

The chain has TRBV7-9 and TRBJ1-1, with D possibly being TRBD1 (6 bases). The CDR3 runs to 15 residues. V lost 4 bases and J 0 bases, leaving 12 bases between the germline ends. CDR1 and CDR2 from the germline V gene are SEHNR and FQNEAQ (reference sequence). The CDR3 sequence: CASSSETGLNTEAFF. The CDR3 DNA follows: TGTGCCAGCAGCTCCGAGACAGGCCTGAACACTGAAGCTTTCTTT.

The chain recombines TRBV6-6 with TRBJ1-1; D perhaps matches TRBD1 (5 bases). V shed 5 bases and J shed 8 bases, with 9 bases lying between them. The CDR3 runs to 11 residues. Germline V lookup: CDR1 MNHNY, CDR2 SVGAGI (reference sequence). The CDR3 bases are TGTGCCAGCAGTCGAAACAGGGAAGCTTTCTTT. The encoded protein is CASSRNREAFF.

V gene TRBV18 combines with J gene TRBJ1-5; D unclear. The germline V and J ends were trimmed by 4 bases and 5 bases, with 9 bases remaining between them. The CDR3 is made up of 13 amino acids. Germline CDR1 is KGHSH and CDR2 is LQKENI. Written as DNA, the CDR3 is TGTGCCAGCTCACGTTCGGCCGATCAGCCCCAGCATTTT. The encoded protein is CASSRSADQPQHF.

DNA for the CDR3: TGTGCCAGCAGTCCCCGGACTAGCGGGGGGGCCGAGAATGAGCAGTTCTTC. This sequence encodes CASSPRTSGGAENEQFF. The chain recombines TRBV27 with TRBJ2-1, with 15 nucleotides matching TRBD2. The germline V gene encodes CDR1 MNHEY and CDR2 SMNVEV (reference sequence). The CDR3 has 17 residues. Trimming took 5 bases from V and 7 from J; bases not matched to a gene: 9.

V gene TRBV2 combines with J gene TRBJ2-1; D is uncertain. This CDR3 contains 13 residues. Per the germline V gene, CDR1 is SNHLY and CDR2 is FYNNEI. V was trimmed by 6 bases and J by 8 bases, leaving 14 bases between them. The CDR3 sequence is CASRAGTWDEQFF. CDR3 nucleotide sequence: TGTGCCAGCAGGGCAGGCACCTGGGATGAGCAGTTCTTC.

V gene TRBV15 combines with J gene TRBJ2-3; TRBD1 or TRBD2 may be the D gene (5 bases each). V lost 9 bases to trimming and J lost 2 bases, with 18 bases between them. Germline-derived CDR1 and CDR2 are LNHNV and YYDKDF (reference sequence). CDR3 size: 15 residues. CDR3 coding DNA: TGTGCCACTCTAGACAGCCTGGGGACCACAGATACGCAGTATTTT. Encoded protein: CATLDSLGTTDTQYF.

V and J are TRBV30 and TRBJ2-1; 16 positions match TRBD2. V was clipped by 2 bases and J by 7 bases; unmatched bases: 8. Germline lookup yields CDR1 GTSNPN and CDR2 SVGIG (reference sequence). This CDR3 region has 17 residues. CDR3: CAWSLGTSGGVGNEQFF. As DNA, the CDR3 is TGTGCCTGGAGTCTGGGGACTAGCGGGGGGGTAGGGAATGAGCAGTTCTTC.

This clone was detected only a few times. This chain links TRBV6-5 with TRBJ2-5, with 7 positions matching TRBD2. The CDR3 is made up of 13 amino acids. Germline V gene data show CDR1 as MNHEY and CDR2 as SVGAGI. V dropped 7 bases and J dropped 9; count of bases not matched to a gene: 11. The CDR3 DNA reads TGTGCCAGCACACGCGGGAGTATAGGGGCCCAGTACTTC. This translates into CASTRGSIGAQYF.

CDR3 coding DNA: TGTGCCAGCGGGACAGGGGGATACGAGCAGTACTTC. This sequence encodes CASGTGGYEQYF. The chain links TRBV2 to TRBJ2-7, with TRBD1 identical over 11 bases. The V and J ends lost 8 bases and 4 bases, in that order; junction bases with no gene match: 1. Per the germline V gene, CDR1 is SNHLY and CDR2 is FYNNEI. This CDR3 is built from 12 residues. The full variable domain, with the rest looked up from reference TRBV2 and TRBJ2-7, is EPEVTQTPSHQVTQMGQEVILRCVPISNHLYFYWYRQILGQKVEFLVSFYNNEISEKSEIFDDQFSVERPDGSNFTLKIRSTKLEDSAMYFCASGTGGYEQYFGPGTRLTVT.

The chain combines TRBV7-9 with TRBJ1-2; TRBD1 might be the D (5 bases). Trimming removed 0 bases at V and 8 bases at J, with 16 bases between. Per germline, CDR1 SEHNR and CDR2 FQNEAQ (reference sequence). The CDR3 length is 15 residues. Here the CDR3 reads CASSLAGQGGEGYTF. CDR3 bases: TGTGCCAGCAGCTTAGCGGGGCAGGGAGGCGAAGGCTACACCTTC.

The rearrangement links TRBV5-6 to TRBJ2-7; 9 nucleotides align to TRBD1. This CDR3 comprises 15 residues. CDR1 SGHDT and CDR2 YYEEEE come from the germline V gene. The junction had 9 bases not matched to a gene; V was cut back by 3 bases and J by 5 bases. The CDR3 spells CASSSLTGGRNEQYF. The CDR3 region has the DNA TGTGCCAGCAGCTCCCTGACAGGGGGAAGGAACGAGCAGTACTTC.

The rearrangement links TRBV6-6 to TRBJ2-3; the D is unclear. Germline lookup yields CDR1 MNHNY and CDR2 SVGAGI (reference sequence). The CDR3 is 14 amino acids. V was trimmed by 7 bases and J by 2 bases, leaving 13 bases between them. CDR3 amino acids: CASTHQRITDTQYF. CDR3 nucleotide sequence: TGTGCCAGCACTCATCAAAGGATCACAGATACGCAGTATTTT.

This clone has a handful of counts. The V call is TRBV4-2, the J call TRBJ2-7; D is ambiguous. Germline values: CDR1 LGHNA, CDR2 YNFKEQ. The CDR3 has 13 residues. Trimming left V 1 base short and J 3 bases short, with 7 bases between. Here the CDR3 reads CASSQGYNYEQYF. In DNA form, the CDR3 reads TGTGCCAGCAGCCAAGGGTACAACTACGAGCAGTACTTC.

This clone showed up just once. Additional DNA sequences in this sample encode the identical CDR3. CDR3 region: CASSIFGRLGYTF. In DNA, the CDR3 is TGTGCCAGTAGTATTTTTGGGCGCCTTGGCTACACCTTC. The chain joins TRBV19 to TRBJ1-2; no clear D gene. The CDR3 sequence is 13 residues long. Germline values: CDR1 LNHDA, CDR2 SQIVND (reference sequence). Between the trimmed V and J ends, which lost 3 bases and 7 bases, there was a span of 12 bases.

This chain links TRBV15 with TRBJ2-5; D is possibly TRBD1 or TRBD2 (6 bases each). The DNA end is a closer match to TRBJ2-7, so the J assignment may be wrong. The CDR3 spans 15 residues. The germline V gene has CDR1 LNHNV and CDR2 YYDKDF (reference sequence). CDR3 amino acids: CATSRDGGRIGEQYF. CDR3 in DNA: TGTGCCACCAGCAGAGATGGGGGGCGGATTGGCGAGCAGTACTTC.

The chain uses TRBV5-1 and TRBJ2-2; D is perhaps TRBD1 (8 bases). Germline CDR1 reads SGHRS; CDR2 reads YFSETQ. Trimming removed 5 bases at V and 3 bases at J, with 20 bases between. The CDR3 loop spans 17 amino acids. The CDR3 sequence is CASRNRGGAADTGELFF. The DNA of the CDR3 is TGCGCCAGCAGAAACAGGGGGGGCGCAGCGGACACCGGGGAGCTGTTTTTT.

V usage is TRBV6-6 and J usage is TRBJ1-6; D might be TRBD1 (5 bases). Germline V lookup: CDR1 MNHNY, CDR2 SVGAGI (reference sequence). Trimming removed 0 bases from V and 6 bases from J, with 9 bases in between. This CDR3 comprises 15 residues. CDR3 residues: CASSYSTGTNSPLHF. The CDR3 DNA follows: TGTGCCAGCAGTTACTCGACGGGGACTAATTCACCCCTCCACTTT.

This chain joins TRBV18 and TRBJ2-6; D is tentatively TRBD1 or TRBD2 (5 bases each). The CDR3 loop spans 16 amino acids. From germline, CDR1 is KGHSH and CDR2 LQKENI. Trimming took 4 bases from V and 2 from J, leaving 12 bases between them. The CDR3 DNA sequence: TGTGCCAGCTCACGTACGAGGGACCCTGGGGCCAACGTCCTGACTTTC. Amino acids: CASSRTRDPGANVLTF.

The chain recombines TRBV5-1 with TRBJ2-7, with D maybe TRBD2 (7 bases). Germline values: CDR1 SGHRS, CDR2 YFSETQ. V gave up 0 bases and J gave up 2 bases, with 12 bases separating them. The CDR3 is 15 residues long. The CDR3 is CASSLGPGGTYEQYF. The CDR3, as DNA: TGCGCCAGCAGCTTGGGCCCGGGGGGCACCTACGAGCAGTACTTC.

This chain connects TRBV19 to TRBJ2-1, with 12 positions matching TRBD2. CDR3 length equals 15 residues. With V trimmed by 3 bases and J by 8 bases, 5 bases remained unmatched. Germline loops: CDR1 LNHDA, CDR2 SQIVND (reference sequence). CDR3 bases: TGTGCCAGTAGTATTGGACTAGCGGGGCCTTATGAGCAGTTCTTC. Protein sequence: CASSIGLAGPYEQFF.

This sequence joins TRBV29-1 and TRBJ1-2; D call uncertain. Germline V CDR1 and CDR2: SQVTM, ANQGSEA. Trimming pared 4 bases from V and 6 bases from J, leaving 6 bases between. The CDR3 covers 10 residues. For the CDR3, the DNA is TGCAGCGTTGGGCAGGATGGCTACACCTTC. Protein sequence: CSVGQDGYTF.